This T cell receptor beta chain was documented in a study of blood T cell repertoires in COVID-19. TCRdb's copy holds only in-frame clones and misses some; the assay was immunoSEQ multiplex PCR. This sample has more than 110,000 clones, with about 87% found just once. The V end was cut by 5 bases, the J end by 2 bases, with 5 bases between. The CDR3 runs 12 residues. In germline, CDR1 is MDHEN, CDR2 SYDVKM. The material sequenced was peripheral blood. This receptor was obtained from a human donor in a cohort sampled during active COVID-19. This sequence joins TRBV28 and TRBJ2-3; D unresolved. The CDR3 DNA reads TGTGCCAGCAGTCGTTCCACAGATACGCAGTATTTT. Protein product: CASSRSTDTQYF.